Sequencing of this T cell receptor beta chain was carried out in a study of T-cell reconstitution after alpha-beta-depleted transplantation in children. Whole-study findings and limits: After one year, T-cell counts and TCRbeta diversity mostly came from new T cells. Surviving thymic progenitors and recipient T cells were the source of high TCRbeta diversity at day 60 in some patients. In patients about two months after transplant, alpha-beta T cells reportedly arose from several hundred expanded graft clones.

From germline, CDR1 is SGHRS and CDR2 YFSETQ. The CDR3 length is 16 residues. Between the trimmed V and J ends, which lost 1 base and 4 bases, there was a span of 14 bases. A library of TCRbeta sequences, prepared with unique molecular identifiers, was generated. TCRdb reanalysed the PCR reads using MiXCR and keeps one entry per CDR3 protein. This table has fewer than 250,000 distinct CDR3 sequences, 17% appearing once. This clonotype was found a few times. Its antigen remains unidentified. Here the sequenced sample was PBMCs, mostly from graft donor cells, taken 360 days after TCRalphabeta/CD19-depleted stem cell transplant. The gene calls are TRBV5-1 and TRBJ2-2, with D uncertain. This sequence was found in a male patient aged 2-15 years who had a stem cell transplant for acute lymphoblastic leukemia, so the T cells may come from the graft donor. In DNA form, the CDR3 reads TGCGCCAGCAGCTTGAGCACAAACCTCGCCACCGGGGAGCTGTTTTTT. It encodes CASSLSTNLATGELFF.